The 18 T cell receptor beta chains below come from one sample, sequenced in a study of blood T cell repertoires in COVID-19. Generated by immunoSEQ multiplex PCR, the TCRdb table keeps only in-frame clones and is missing some. The table shows some 74,000 clones, with more than 75% occurring only once. The sequenced material came from peripheral blood. These receptors came from a human donor in a cohort sampled during active COVID-19.

This chain links TRBV27 with TRBJ2-1; 13 nucleotides line up with TRBD2. Germline V lookup: CDR1 MNHEY, CDR2 SMNVEV (reference sequence). Trimming took 2 bases from V and 1 from J; bases not matched to a gene: 2. The CDR3 is 17 amino acids. CDR3 sequence: CASSLRTSGSSYNEQFF. In DNA form, the CDR3 reads TGTGCCAGCAGTTTACGGACTAGCGGGAGTTCCTACAATGAGCAGTTCTTC.

CDR3 nucleotides: TGTGCCAGCAGTTCGACAGGGGGCGGTCAGCCCCAGCATTTT. It specifies CASSSTGGGQPQHF. V is TRBV6-5 and J is TRBJ1-5, with TRBD1 identical over 10 bases. This CDR3 comprises 14 residues. Trimming removed 4 bases from V and 6 bases from J; junction bases left unmatched: 3. Germline V gene lookup returns CDR1 MNHEY and CDR2 SVGAGI.

V is TRBV6-2 or TRBV6-3 and J is TRBJ1-5; D possibly corresponds to TRBD1 (6 bases). CDR3 length: 15 residues. The germline CDR1 and CDR2 sequences are MNHEY and SVGEGT. Trimming stripped 2 bases from V and 6 bases from J, with 14 bases between. The CDR3, as DNA: TGTGCCAGCAGTTACGCGACAGGTAGGGGTCAGCCCCAGCATTTT. Its protein is CASSYATGRGQPQHF.

This chain links TRBV6-2 or TRBV6-3 with TRBJ1-1; D gene unclear. The V end was cut by 4 bases, the J end by 11 bases, with 14 bases between. The CDR3 has 12 amino acids. The V gene's germline CDR1 is MNHEY and CDR2 SVGEGT. The CDR3 region is CASSSRGFTAFF. CDR3 bases: TGTGCCAGCAGTTCTCGGGGTTTTACGGCTTTCTTT.

The gene calls are TRBV4-3 and TRBJ2-6; D possibly corresponds to TRBD1 (6 bases). CDR1 is LGHNA, CDR2 YSLEER, per germline. V was cut by 0 bases and J by 0 bases, with 15 bases left in between. The CDR3 is made up of 19 amino acids. CDR3 residues: CASSQDDPGTLSGANVLTF. CDR3 coding DNA: TGCGCCAGCAGCCAAGATGACCCAGGGACACTCTCTGGGGCCAACGTCCTGACTTTC.

V is TRBV7-2 and J is TRBJ2-3, with 7 bases identical to TRBD2. Looked up from germline, CDR1 is SGHTA and CDR2 is FQGNSA. With V trimmed by 0 bases and J by 4 bases, 4 bases remained unmatched. CDR3 length: 15 amino acids. CDR3 residues: CASSLAGGGSDTQYF. The CDR3 DNA reads as TGTGCCAGCAGCTTAGCTGGGGGGGGGTCAGATACGCAGTATTTT.

The V call is TRBV6-5, the J call TRBJ2-1; the D gene is possibly TRBD2 (5 bases). Trimming cost V 2 bases and J 2 bases, with 10 bases left between them. Germline V lookup: CDR1 MNHEY, CDR2 SVGAGI. The CDR3 has 15 amino acids. CDR3 protein: CASSYEGKAYNEQFF. CDR3 sequence (DNA): TGTGCCAGCAGTTACGAGGGTAAGGCCTACAATGAGCAGTTCTTC.

The chain is built from TRBV7-8 and TRBJ2-7; 8 bases fit TRBD1. The length of the CDR3 is 16 residues. J was trimmed by 3 bases and V by 7 bases; bases with no gene match: 14. Germline assignment: CDR1 SGHVS and CDR2 FQNEAQ. The CDR3, as DNA: TGTGCCAGCACCCCAGCCCAGGGGGCCCTTGGCTACGAGCAGTACTTC. Amino acids: CASTPAQGALGYEQYF.

This chain joins TRBV7-8 and TRBJ2-7, with TRBD1 as a possible D gene (6 bases). Per the germline V gene, CDR1 is SGHVS and CDR2 is FQNEAQ. V lost 1 base and J lost 6, with 13 bases in between. The CDR3 runs 14 residues. This CDR3 reads CASSLDPRGGEQYF. The CDR3 region has the DNA TGTGCCAGCAGCTTAGATCCCAGGGGCGGCGAGCAGTACTTC.

This sequence joins TRBV19 and TRBJ2-4; TRBD2 matches 10 bases. Germline V gene lookup returns CDR1 LNHDA and CDR2 SQIVND (reference sequence). Trimming at V came to 4 bases and at J to 0 bases, leaving 15 bases not matched to a gene. The CDR3 is made up of 20 amino acids. The CDR3 DNA reads TGTGCCAGTAGTAAACGGACTAGCGGAACCCTTCAAGTAGCCAAAAACATTCAGTACTTC. It yields the protein CASSKRTSGTLQVAKNIQYF. Together with reference TRBV19 and TRBJ2-4, the CDR3 gives the full variable domain: DGGITQSPKYLFRKEGQNVTLSCEQNLNHDAMYWYRQDPGQGLRLIYYSQIVNDFQKGDIAEGYSVSREKKESFPLTVTSAQKNPTAFYLCASSKRTSGTLQVAKNIQYFGAGTRLSVL.

This rearrangement joins TRBV2 to TRBJ1-4, with a possible D match to TRBD1 (5 bases). This CDR3 has 13 residues. Trimming left V 1 base short and J 11 bases short, with 11 bases between. Germline assignment: CDR1 SNHLY and CDR2 FYNNEI. CDR3 region: CASSEGQPAKLFF. In DNA, the CDR3 is TGTGCCAGCAGTGAAGGACAGCCGGCCAAACTGTTTTTT.

V and J are TRBV2 and TRBJ1-5; 7 bases fit TRBD1. The V and J ends lost 2 bases and 7 bases, in that order; junction bases with no gene match: 8. The CDR3 runs 15 residues. From germline, CDR1 is SNHLY and CDR2 FYNNEI. CDR3 in amino acids: CASSESLTGYQPQHF. In nucleotides, the CDR3 is TGTGCCAGCAGTGAAAGTTTGACAGGGTACCAGCCCCAGCATTTT. Variable domain in full (rest from reference TRBV2 and TRBJ1-5): EPEVTQTPSHQVTQMGQEVILRCVPISNHLYFYWYRQILGQKVEFLVSFYNNEISEKSEIFDDQFSVERPDGSNFTLKIRSTKLEDSAMYFCASSESLTGYQPQHFGDGTRLSIL.

This sequence joins TRBV7-3 and TRBJ2-7; TRBD2 matches at 13 bases. J lost 4 bases, V lost 2 bases, and 2 bases had no gene match. Per the germline V gene, CDR1 is SGHTA and CDR2 is FQGTGA. The CDR3 has 15 amino acids. This CDR3 is CASSLGTSGKYEQYV. The DNA of the CDR3 is TGTGCCAGCAGCTTAGGGACTAGCGGGAAATACGAGCAGTACGTC.

The chain joins TRBV30 to TRBJ2-7; D perhaps matches TRBD2 (5 bases). CDR1 and CDR2 (germline): GTSNPN, SVGIG (reference sequence). The CDR3 covers 12 residues. The germline V and J ends were trimmed by 2 bases and 5 bases, with 10 bases remaining between them. The CDR3: CAWSKRSHEQYV. The CDR3 DNA sequence: TGTGCCTGGAGTAAGCGGTCCCACGAGCAGTACGTC.

The chain joins TRBV7-2 to TRBJ2-3; perhaps TRBD1 as D (5 bases). CDR3 size: 17 residues. Per germline, CDR1 SGHTA and CDR2 FQGNSA. V lost 6 bases, J lost 4 bases, and 23 bases lay in between. In DNA, the CDR3 is TGTGCCAGCAGTTACCTACAGGATATCTGGGGTGCAGATACGCAGTATTTT. This translates into CASSYLQDIWGADTQYF.

The sample holds a few counts of this clone. For the CDR3, the DNA is TGCGCCAGCAGCCAAGGGACTAGCGGGAGCTACAATGAGCAGTTCTTC. This codes for CASSQGTSGSYNEQFF. This chain connects TRBV4-1 to TRBJ2-1; TRBD2 aligns across 13 bases. CDR3 length: 16 amino acids. Germline assignment: CDR1 MGHRA and CDR2 YSYEKL. V was pared by 1 base and J by 3 bases, with 0 bases of the junction left unmatched.

The gene calls are TRBV28 and TRBJ2-7, with TRBD1 matching over 7 bases. V lost 9 bases to trimming and J lost 2 bases; unmatched junction nucleotides: 10. The germline gives CDR1 MDHEN, CDR2 SYDVKM. The CDR3 extends over 14 amino acids. Here the CDR3 DNA reads TGTGCCAGTGTCTCCGGGACAGTCCCCTACGAGCAGTACGTC. Encoded protein: CASVSGTVPYEQYV.

The gene calls are TRBV6-5 and TRBJ2-3; 10 positions agree with TRBD1. The J segment lost 4 bases and the V segment lost 5 bases, leaving 3 bases of the junction unmatched. The CDR3 extends over 14 amino acids. Germline CDR1 MNHEY, CDR2 SVGAGI. CDR3 bases: TGTGCCAGCAGTCAGGACAGGGGGGCAGATACGCAGTATTTT. Residues: CASSQDRGADTQYF.